This T cell receptor (beta chain) was found in a study of blood T cell repertoires in COVID-19. Assay: immunoSEQ multiplex PCR; the TCRdb copy retains only in-frame clones and omits some. The table has 200,000 or so clones, roughly 80% seen once. This clone was recorded once. This TCR derives from a human donor in a cohort sampled during active COVID-19. The sample comprised peripheral blood.

This CDR3 reads CASSLGAASSYEQYF. The CDR3 DNA sequence: TGTGCCAGCAGTCTCGGAGCGGCTAGCTCCTACGAGCAGTACTTC. J is TRBJ2-7 and V is TRBV9; maybe TRBD2 (5 bases). The germline V and J ends were trimmed by 5 bases and 0 bases, with 15 bases remaining between them. Germline-derived CDR1 and CDR2 are SGDLS and YYNGEE. This CDR3 has 15 amino acids.